Listed below are T cell receptor beta chains from one sample, sequenced in a study of T cell responses to AZD1222 COVID-19 vaccine. Assay used: immunoSEQ multiplex PCR; TCRdb lists only in-frame clones, some missing. The data contain about 180,000 clones, 70% to 90% of them seen just once; the ten biggest clones take up roughly 4%. The source material was peripheral blood, sampled 28 days after the second dose of the MenACWY control vaccine. The receptors shown here come from an adult who received the MenACWY meningococcal vaccine as a control. The CDR3 runs from the conserved cysteine through the conserved F or W. Fields, in order: D gene, V gene, clone size, J gene, CDR3 protein, CDR3 DNA. D genes are given only for firm matches. Size tells how often a clone was seen (once, few, many) or the class of an expanded clone, and some rows leave it out.

TRBD1	TRBV4-1	-	TRBJ2-7	CASSQETRGSYEQYF	TGCGCCAGCAGCCAAGAAACCAGGGGGAGCTACGAGCAGTACTTC
-	TRBV6-2/TRBV6-3	-	TRBJ2-7	CASSYERTADNYEQYF	TGTGCCAGCAGTTACGAGCGGACAGCGGACAATTACGAGCAGTACTTC
-	TRBV18	-	TRBJ1-6	CASSPRGTDSPLHF	TGTGCCAGCTCACCACGCGGGACGGATTCACCCCTCCACTTT
-	TRBV4-1	-	TRBJ2-7	CASSQESASSYEQYF	TGCGCCAGCAGCCAAGAAAGCGCCAGCTCCTACGAGCAGTACTTC
-	TRBV6-1	-	TRBJ1-3	CASSEGDALPLNTIYF	TGTGCCAGCAGTGAAGGAGACGCGCTCCCCTTAAACACCATATATTTT
TRBD1	TRBV27	-	TRBJ2-7	CASSSGQVYEQYF	TGTGCCAGCAGTTCCGGACAGGTCTACGAGCAGTACTTC
TRBD2	TRBV7-2	-	TRBJ2-7	CASSLVGGGSSTYEQYF	TGTGCCAGCAGCTTAGTTGGCGGCGGGAGCTCTACCTACGAGCAGTACTTC
TRBD2	TRBV5-4	-	TRBJ2-1	CASSLGRLAGGFSYNEQFF	TGTGCCAGCAGCTTGGGTCGGCTAGCGGGAGGCTTCTCCTACAATGAGCAGTTCTTC
-	TRBV4-3	-	TRBJ1-4	CASRPKTGGENEKLFF	TGCGCCAGCAGACCTAAGACTGGGGGGGAAAATGAAAAACTGTTTTTT
-	TRBV5-8	-	TRBJ1-1	CASSLYRPGAFF	TGTGCCAGCAGCTTGTACCGTCCCGGGGCTTTCTTT
TRBD1	TRBV28	-	TRBJ1-2	CASSSTGGDYGYTF	TGTGCCAGCAGTTCCACAGGGGGCGACTATGGCTACACCTTC
-	TRBV5-3	-	TRBJ1-4	CARSYNRINEKLFF	TGTGCCAGAAGCTACAACAGGATAAATGAAAAACTGTTTTTT
-	TRBV7-2	-	TRBJ1-5	CASSPGLRNQPQHF	TGTGCCAGCAGCCCCGGCTTAAGAAATCAGCCCCAGCATTTT
-	TRBV7-9	-	TRBJ1-4	CASSFGGGAGPFNEKLFF	TGTGCCAGCAGCTTCGGAGGAGGGGCCGGACCCTTTAATGAAAAACTGTTTTTT
-	TRBV6-5	-	TRBJ1-2	CASSYEGGNIYGYTF	TGTGCCAGCAGTTACGAGGGGGGGAATATCTATGGCTACACCTTC
-	TRBV30	-	TRBJ1-6	CAWKRTEGPLHF	TGTGCCTGGAAGAGGACAGAAGGACCCCTCCACTTT
-	TRBV5-1	-	TRBJ2-1	CASRYREVTYNEQFF	TGCGCCAGCAGGTACAGGGAGGTAACCTACAATGAGCAGTTCTTC
TRBD1	TRBV28	-	TRBJ1-2	CASSLGMTGNYGYTF	TGTGCCAGCAGTTTAGGCATGACAGGGAACTATGGCTACACCTTC
-	TRBV7-9	-	TRBJ2-3	CASSLTATDTQYF	TGTGCCAGCAGCCTGACAGCAACGGATACGCAGTATTTT
-	TRBV7-6	-	TRBJ2-3	CASSLRAEGLVHTQYF	TGTGCCAGCAGCTTAAGGGCGGAGGGCCTTGTCCATACGCAGTATTTT
TRBD1	TRBV5-8	-	TRBJ1-3	CASSLRGRTGNTIYF	TGTGCCAGCAGCTTAAGGGGGCGCACTGGAAACACCATATATTTT
-	TRBV7-9	-	TRBJ1-1	CASSLVEAFF	TGTGCCAGCAGCTTAGTGGAAGCTTTCTTT
-	TRBV27	-	TRBJ2-3	CASSSGEGGTDTQYF	TGTGCCAGCAGTTCAGGGGAGGGAGGCACAGATACGCAGTATTTT
-	TRBV28	-	TRBJ1-1	CASRLLRTTYTEAFF	TGTGCCAGCAGACTCCTTAGGACAACTTACACTGAAGCTTTCTTT
TRBD2	TRBV6-5	-	TRBJ2-7	CASTFQTTSDQYF	TGTGCCAGTACCTTCCAGACCACTAGCGATCAGTACTTC
-	TRBV30	-	TRBJ1-2	CAWGGWGGYTF	TGTGCCTGGGGGGGATGGGGTGGCTACACCTTC
-	TRBV19	-	TRBJ1-6	CASTPNGGNSPLHF	TGTGCCAGTACCCCAAACGGTGGTAATTCACCCCTCCACTTT
-	TRBV19	-	TRBJ2-7	CASSGGEGSYEQYF	TGTGCCAGTAGTGGAGGGGAAGGCTCCTACGAGCAGTACTTC
TRBD2	TRBV30	-	TRBJ2-2	CAWSVLASGELFF	TGTGCCTGGAGCGTACTAGCGTCCGGGGAGCTGTTTTTT
-	TRBV28	-	TRBJ2-1	CASSFRGNEQFF	TGTGCCAGCAGTTTTAGGGGAAATGAGCAGTTCTTC
-	TRBV19	-	TRBJ2-7	CASTATRQAGEQYF	TGTGCCAGTACCGCTACGCGACAGGCGGGCGAGCAGTACTTC
-	TRBV6-2/TRBV6-3	-	TRBJ1-3	CASSAGFSGNTIYF	TGTGCCAGCAGCGCAGGGTTCTCTGGAAACACCATATATTTT
-	TRBV18	-	TRBJ2-1	CASSESPAQGLLNEQFF	TGTGCCAGCTCAGAAAGCCCGGCTCAGGGGCTTTTGAATGAGCAGTTCTTC
-	TRBV10-1	-	TRBJ2-1	CASGVSLGEQFF	TGCGCCAGCGGGGTCTCCCTGGGTGAGCAGTTCTTC
-	TRBV19	once	TRBJ1-2	CASSTGPHSQLYGYTF	TGTGCCAGTAGTACAGGACCCCATAGTCAGCTCTATGGCTACACCTTC
TRBD1	TRBV11-2	once	TRBJ1-2	CASRLGRGQGINYGYTF	TGTGCCAGCAGGTTGGGGAGGGGACAGGGAATTAACTATGGCTACACCTTC
TRBD2	TRBV7-9	few	TRBJ2-1	CASSLEREPSYNEQFF	TGTGCCAGCAGCTTAGAGCGGGAGCCCTCCTACAATGAGCAGTTCTTC
-	TRBV10-3	-	TRBJ1-6	CAISEGGGSYNSPLHF	TGTGCCATCAGTGAAGGAGGGGGCTCCTATAATTCACCCCTCCACTTT
-	TRBV5-1	once	TRBJ1-6	CASSLLAGKNSPLHF	TGCGCCAGCAGCTTGCTAGCCGGTAAAAATTCACCCCTCCACTTT
-	TRBV28	-	TRBJ2-6	CASSSSLGGTSSGANVLTF	TGTGCCAGCAGTTCCTCTCTAGGCGGGACGAGCTCTGGGGCCAACGTCCTGACTTTC
-	TRBV6-5	-	TRBJ1-1	CASSYGTAEAFF	TGTGCCAGCAGTTACGGTACCGCGGAAGCTTTCTTT
-	TRBV5-1	-	TRBJ1-4	CASSAASTNEKLFF	TGCGCCAGCAGCGCGGCCTCAACTAATGAAAAACTGTTTTTT
-	TRBV5-1	-	TRBJ1-2	CASSFRGDVGYTF	TGCGCCAGCAGCTTCCGGGGGGACGTTGGCTACACCTTC
-	TRBV19	-	TRBJ1-3	CASSIAPVNSGNTIYF	TGTGCCAGTAGTATAGCGCCGGTGAACTCTGGAAACACCATATATTTT
-	TRBV29-1	-	TRBJ1-1	CSVGGLGTEAFF	TGCAGCGTTGGGGGGTTGGGGACTGAAGCTTTCTTT
TRBD1	TRBV28	-	TRBJ2-5	CASSFDRGSETQYF	TGTGCCAGCAGTTTCGACAGGGGATCGGAGACCCAGTACTTC